Below are 6 T cell receptor beta chains sequenced from a single sample in a study of T cell responses to AZD1222 COVID-19 vaccine. Clones were read by immunoSEQ multiplex PCR, and TCRdb kept only the in-frame ones, dropping some. The sample holds approximately 150,000 clones, about 82% seen once. Sequenced material: peripheral blood, taken 28 days after the second AZD1222 dose. The receptors were gathered from an adult who received the AZD1222 COVID-19 vaccine.

The rearrangement uses TRBV11-2 and TRBJ1-5, with D possibly being TRBD1 (5 bases). CDR3 length: 13 residues. Trimming took 5 bases from V and 5 from J, leaving 10 bases between them. CDR1 SGHAT and CDR2 FQNNGV come from the germline V gene. The CDR3 protein is CASSMGLDQPQHF. DNA for the CDR3: TGTGCCAGCAGCATGGGACTCGATCAGCCCCAGCATTTT.

CDR3 protein: CASSTSGQVRTEAFF. The DNA for the CDR3 is TGTGCCAGTAGTACCTCGGGACAGGTGCGGACTGAAGCTTTCTTT. The chain couples TRBV19 to TRBJ1-1; TRBD1 matches 8 bases. This CDR3 region has 15 residues. V dropped 4 bases and J dropped 5; count of bases not matched to a gene: 9. Germline lookup yields CDR1 LNHDA and CDR2 SQIVND (reference sequence).

V usage is TRBV11-2 and J usage is TRBJ2-3, with no clear D. CDR1 is SGHAT, CDR2 FQNNGV, per germline. V lost 3 bases and J lost 5, with 9 bases in between. The CDR3 is 13 residues long. The CDR3 nucleotides read TGTGCCAGCAGCTTCGCCTCCAGAGATACGCAGTATTTT. Protein: CASSFASRDTQYF. Variable domain in full (rest from reference TRBV11-2 and TRBJ2-3): EAGVAQSPRYKIIEKRQSVAFWCNPISGHATLYWYQQILGQGPKLLIQFQNNGVVDDSQLPKDRFSAERLKGVDSTLKIQPAKLEDSAVYLCASSFASRDTQYFGPGTRLTVL.

The chain is built from TRBV28 and TRBJ2-7; TRBD1 or TRBD2 may be the D gene (5 bases each). V lost 6 bases and J lost 3, with 21 bases in between. This CDR3 is built from 16 residues. The germline gives CDR1 MDHEN, CDR2 SYDVKM. This CDR3 reads CASRPDRRDQYYEQYF. CDR3 in DNA: TGTGCCAGCAGACCAGACCGACGGGACCAATACTACGAGCAGTACTTC. Filled out from reference TRBV28 and TRBJ2-7, the complete variable domain reads DVKVTQSSRYLVKRTGEKVFLECVQDMDHENMFWYRQDPGLGLRLIYFSYDVKMKEKGDIPEGYSVSREKKERFSLILESASTNQTSMYLCASRPDRRDQYYEQYFGPGTRLTVT.

The chain combines TRBV12-3 or TRBV12-4 with TRBJ1-2, with TRBD1 as a possible D gene (5 bases). V shed 3 bases and J shed 9 bases, with 8 bases lying between them. The CDR3 length is 11 residues. CDR3 sequence (DNA): TGTGCCAGCAGTTTCGGGGACCGCTACACCTTC. Its protein product is CASSFGDRYTF.

The genes are TRBV19 and TRBJ1-2, with 9 bases fitting TRBD1. V lost 9 bases and J lost 5; bases outside the gene matches: 4. The CDR3 runs to 12 residues. CDR1 is LNHDA, CDR2 SQIVND, per germline (reference sequence). The CDR3, as DNA: TGTGCCAGCCGGGACAGGGATTATGGCTACACCTTC. It codes for CASRDRDYGYTF.